These 27 T cell receptor beta chains were sequenced from one sample in a study of CD8 T cells in ankylosing spondylitis. From the 5' RACE reads, TCRdb called clonotypes with MiXCR, one entry per CDR3 protein. The repertoire holds 230,000 or so distinct CDR3 sequences, with 20% to 30% as singletons. Specimen: blood, either unsorted or a sorted T cell fraction (not recorded which). These TCRs come from a male donor with ankylosing spondylitis or in good health (not recorded which).

This clonotype appeared a single time. The genes are TRBV20-1 and TRBJ2-7; D unresolved. The germline V gene has CDR1 DFQATT and CDR2 SNEGSKA (reference sequence). Trimming stripped 6 bases from V and 2 bases from J, with 11 bases between. CDR3 length equals 12 residues. CDR3: CSAPPGAYEQYF. The CDR3 coding sequence is TGCAGTGCACCCCCTGGAGCCTACGAGCAGTACTTC.

This clonotype was picked up a small number of times. The CDR3 is CSPAGRAAKNIQYF. The CDR3 bases are TGCAGTCCCGCCGGCAGGGCGGCCAAAAACATTCAGTACTTC. This chain connects TRBV20-1 to TRBJ2-4, with D maybe TRBD1 (5 bases). CDR1 and CDR2 from the germline V gene are DFQATT and SNEGSKA (reference sequence). V lost 8 bases, J lost 1 base, and 15 bases lay in between. The CDR3 totals 14 residues.

The chain employs TRBV10-3 and TRBJ1-2; D gene unclear. V lost 5 bases, J lost 8 bases, and 9 bases lay in between. The CDR3 extends over 11 amino acids. Germline assignment: CDR1 ENHRY and CDR2 SYGVKD. CDR3 in DNA: TGTGCCATCAGTAAACAGTCGGGCTACACCTTC. Translated: CAISKQSGYTF.

In this sample, this clonotype turned up a few times. This chain joins TRBV6-1 and TRBJ1-6; TRBD1 might be the D (5 bases). The V end was cut by 6 bases, the J end by 9 bases, with 24 bases between. Germline CDR1 and CDR2: MNHNS and SASEGT. There are 17 residues in the CDR3. For the CDR3, the DNA is TGTGCCAGCAGGACAAGCGGGGGGTGGGCACTTGGTTCACCCCTCCACTTT. Protein sequence: CASRTSGGWALGSPLHF.

The table lists this clonotype with a few counts. The CDR3 here is CASSSNVEAAYEAFF. The DNA for the CDR3 is TGTGCCAGCAGTTCAAACGTTGAGGCAGCCTATGAAGCTTTCTTT. The chain uses TRBV12-3 or TRBV12-4 and TRBJ1-1; D ambiguous. This CDR3 has 15 residues. V was clipped by 4 bases and J by 7 bases, with 19 bases between them.

This clonotype was seen ten or more times. The CDR3 spells CSAKGTGELFF. CDR3 coding DNA: TGCAGCGCAAAAGGGACCGGGGAGCTGTTTTTT. The chain joins TRBV29-1 to TRBJ2-2; D unresolved. The V gene's germline CDR1 is SQVTM and CDR2 ANQGSEA. V was cut by 7 bases and J by 5 bases, with 8 bases left in between. The CDR3 contains 11 residues.

The V and J genes are TRBV20-1 and TRBJ2-2, with 7 nucleotides matching TRBD1. The V gene's germline CDR1 is DFQATT and CDR2 SNEGSKA (reference sequence). This CDR3 has 16 amino acids. Trimming took 0 bases from V and 5 from J; bases not matched to a gene: 9. The CDR3 region is CSARDVKRGRTGELFF. The CDR3 DNA reads TGCAGTGCTAGAGATGTAAAGAGGGGGCGGACCGGGGAGCTGTTTTTT.

The rearrangement uses TRBV2 and TRBJ1-6, with unresolved D. The CDR3 totals 11 residues. V was shortened by 6 bases and J by 9 bases, with 6 bases between the two germline ends. Germline-derived CDR1 and CDR2 are SNHLY and FYNNEI. The CDR3 protein is CASRESSPLHF. The CDR3 DNA is TGTGCCAGCAGGGAAAGTTCACCCCTCCACTTT.

The J gene is TRBJ2-1, the V gene TRBV2; 8 nucleotides line up with TRBD2. The V gene end was trimmed by 6 bases and the J gene end by 5 bases; junction bases not matched to a gene: 12. CDR1 and CDR2 from the germline V gene are SNHLY and FYNNEI. The CDR3 is 16 residues long. The CDR3 bases are TGTGCCAGCAGGCAAACTAGCGGTTCCATCCACAATGAGCAGTTCTTC. Residues: CASRQTSGSIHNEQFF.

This clonotype was detected only a few times. The chain carries TRBV20-1 and TRBJ1-1; TRBD1 is a possible D gene (5 bases). Germline V gene data show CDR1 as DFQATT and CDR2 as SNEGSKA (reference sequence). The CDR3 extends over 16 amino acids. Trimming took 0 bases from V and 1 from J, leaving 15 bases between them. The CDR3 protein is CSARDPGSGTNTEAFF. CDR3 coding DNA: TGCAGTGCTAGAGATCCCGGGTCAGGGACGAACACTGAAGCTTTCTTT.

V usage is TRBV2 and J usage is TRBJ2-1; TRBD1 matches at 8 bases. The CDR3 is 15 amino acids. Trimming cost V 4 bases and J 7 bases; bases outside gene matches: 9. Germline CDR1 is SNHLY and CDR2 is FYNNEI. The CDR3 nucleotides read TGTGCCAGCAGTGGGGTGGACAGGGACGTAAATGAGCAGTTCTTC. Its protein is CASSGVDRDVNEQFF. The full variable domain, its missing parts supplied by reference TRBV2 and TRBJ2-1, is EPEVTQTPSHQVTQMGQEVILRCVPISNHLYFYWYRQILGQKVEFLVSFYNNEISEKSEIFDDQFSVERPDGSNFTLKIRSTKLEDSAMYFCASSGVDRDVNEQFFGPGTRLTVL.

A few counts support this clonotype. V is TRBV14 and J is TRBJ2-1; 11 bases line up with TRBD1. CDR1 and CDR2 (germline): SGHDN, FVKESK. The CDR3 has 18 amino acids. The V and J ends lost 2 bases and 7 bases, in that order; junction bases with no gene match: 13. This CDR3 is CASSQSPWDRGFGNEQFF. Written as DNA, the CDR3 is TGTGCCAGCAGCCAATCTCCGTGGGACAGGGGGTTCGGTAATGAGCAGTTCTTC.

This clonotype was detected ten times or more. The CDR3 spells CASRQYTGEQFF. The CDR3 region has the DNA TGTGCCAGCAGACAGTACACTGGTGAGCAGTTCTTC. The rearrangement uses TRBV2 and TRBJ2-1; no reliable D call. The germline V gene has CDR1 SNHLY and CDR2 FYNNEI. V shed 6 bases and J shed 9 bases, with 12 bases lying between them. The CDR3 runs 12 residues.

J is TRBJ1-3 and V is TRBV6-1; weak D call: TRBD1 (5 bases). The CDR3 is 14 residues long. V dropped 10 bases and J dropped 4 bases, with 17 bases sitting between them. Germline V gene sequence: CDR1 MNHNS, CDR2 SASEGT. The CDR3 DNA reads as TGTGCCACCCGAGTCAGGGCGACCGGAAACACCATATATTTT. Translated, it gives CATRVRATGNTIYF.

This clonotype was observed many times. The chain carries TRBV29-1 and TRBJ1-5; possible D gene TRBD1, 5 bases. CDR1 is SQVTM, CDR2 ANQGSEA, per germline. The CDR3 extends over 13 amino acids. V was pared by 4 bases and J by 3 bases, with 10 bases between. The CDR3 region is CSVGGGVNQPQHF. Written as DNA, the CDR3 is TGCAGCGTTGGTGGAGGGGTCAATCAGCCCCAGCATTTT.

This clonotype has just one count. The chain combines TRBV5-4 with TRBJ2-1; 8 bases match TRBD2. CDR3 size: 15 residues. The germline V gene has CDR1 SGHNT and CDR2 YYREEE (reference sequence). Trimming at V came to 2 bases and at J to 6 bases, leaving 7 bases not matched to a gene. The CDR3 DNA follows: TGTGCCAGCAGCTTTCGGAGCGGGGGCCCCAATGAGCAGTTCTTC. Protein: CASSFRSGGPNEQFF.

This clonotype was seen ten or more times. This chain joins TRBV6-5 and TRBJ1-3; D perhaps matches TRBD1 (6 bases). The CDR3 is 16 residues long. The V gene lost 5 bases and the J gene lost 0 bases, with 14 bases spanning the gap. Germline values: CDR1 MNHEY, CDR2 SVGAGI. The DNA for the CDR3 is TGTGCCAGCAGTACTGGACAGCTCCTCTCTGGAAACACCATATATTTT. This sequence encodes CASSTGQLLSGNTIYF.

This clonotype was counted at least ten times. This sequence joins TRBV20-1 and TRBJ2-3; TRBD2 matches 11 bases. CDR1 and CDR2 (germline): DFQATT, SNEGSKA (reference sequence). This CDR3 is built from 16 residues. The trim removed 6 bases at V and 6 bases at J, leaving 14 bases unmatched. The CDR3 here is CSAPELAGDPGDTQYF. The CDR3 DNA sequence: TGCAGTGCACCGGAACTAGCGGGGGACCCTGGGGATACGCAGTATTTT.

This clonotype occurred a few times. V and J are TRBV20-1 and TRBJ2-4, with TRBD1 matching over 8 bases. This CDR3 has 13 amino acids. V shed 0 bases, J shed 12 bases, and the junction held 7 bases outside the gene matches. Germline loops: CDR1 DFQATT, CDR2 SNEGSKA (reference sequence). The CDR3 nucleotides read TGCAGTGCTAGAGATCCGGACAGGGTCAATCAGTACTTC. It specifies CSARDPDRVNQYF.

There are a few counts of this clonotype. The chain uses TRBV10-3 and TRBJ2-1; unclear D gene. Looked up from germline, CDR1 is ENHRY and CDR2 is SYGVKD. The CDR3 totals 13 residues. V was pared by 4 bases and J by 5 bases, with 9 bases between. CDR3 protein: CAISVLGNNEQFF. CDR3 sequence (DNA): TGTGCCATCAGTGTCCTGGGCAACAATGAGCAGTTCTTC.

As regards this clonotype: This may arise from a read error, as a much more abundant clone is one base away. The rearrangement uses TRBV20-1 and TRBJ2-3; a weak D match, TRBD1 (6 bases). Germline loops: CDR1 DFQATT, CDR2 SNEGSKA (reference sequence). CDR3 length equals 15 residues. V was cut by 0 bases and J by 1 base, with 11 bases left in between. CDR3 bases: TGCAGTGCTAGAGATGCGAGACAGGGCACAGATACGCAGTATTTT. This translates into CSARDARQGTDTQYF.

The V and J genes are TRBV10-3 and TRBJ2-7; TRBD1 matches at 11 bases. This CDR3 has 12 amino acids. Trimming removed 4 bases from V and 8 bases from J; junction bases left unmatched: 1. Per germline, CDR1 ENHRY and CDR2 SYGVKD. CDR3 sequence: CAISGTGGKQYF. For the CDR3, the DNA is TGTGCCATCAGTGGGACAGGGGGCAAGCAGTACTTC.

This chain connects TRBV12-3 or TRBV12-4 to TRBJ2-7; TRBD2 matches 7 bases. The junction had 7 bases not matched to a gene; V was cut back by 2 bases and J by 3 bases. The CDR3 is 15 residues long. The CDR3 DNA reads as TGTGCCAGCAGTTTATCGGCTAGCGGCCTCTACGAGCAGTACTTC. It specifies CASSLSASGLYEQYF.

The chain recombines TRBV12-3 or TRBV12-4 with TRBJ2-1; 9 bases align to TRBD1. The CDR3 totals 15 residues. V gave up 5 bases and J gave up 5 bases; unmatched junction bases: 7. CDR3 in amino acids: CASSRPGTGNNEQFF. CDR3 nucleotides: TGTGCCAGCAGTCGGCCCGGGACAGGGAACAATGAGCAGTTCTTC.

J is TRBJ2-5 and V is TRBV20-1; TRBD1 might be the D (6 bases). Germline V CDR1 and CDR2: DFQATT, SNEGSKA (reference sequence). V lost 5 bases to trimming and J lost 2 bases, with 12 bases between them. This CDR3 spans 13 amino acids. The CDR3 is CSALRGGQETQYF. CDR3 DNA sequence: TGCAGTGCTCTCAGGGGTGGGCAAGAGACCCAGTACTTC.

This clonotype was recorded many times. The chain employs TRBV6-2 or TRBV6-3 and TRBJ2-2; 7 nucleotides match TRBD1. V was clipped by 8 bases and J by 0 bases; unmatched bases: 6. The CDR3 has 15 amino acids. Looked up from germline, CDR1 is MNHEY and CDR2 is SVGEGT. As DNA, the CDR3 is TGTGCCAGCGCCCGGGACAGCCCGAACACCGGGGAGCTGTTTTTT. Translated, it gives CASARDSPNTGELFF.

The V gene is TRBV12-3 or TRBV12-4, the J gene TRBJ2-3; 9 bases are a match to TRBD2. Unmatched junction bases numbered 10, after V lost 1 base and J lost 5 bases. There are 17 residues in the CDR3. The CDR3 reads CASSLGSRGGAGDTQYF. The CDR3 DNA is TGTGCCAGCAGTTTAGGTTCCCGCGGGGGGGCTGGAGATACGCAGTATTTT.